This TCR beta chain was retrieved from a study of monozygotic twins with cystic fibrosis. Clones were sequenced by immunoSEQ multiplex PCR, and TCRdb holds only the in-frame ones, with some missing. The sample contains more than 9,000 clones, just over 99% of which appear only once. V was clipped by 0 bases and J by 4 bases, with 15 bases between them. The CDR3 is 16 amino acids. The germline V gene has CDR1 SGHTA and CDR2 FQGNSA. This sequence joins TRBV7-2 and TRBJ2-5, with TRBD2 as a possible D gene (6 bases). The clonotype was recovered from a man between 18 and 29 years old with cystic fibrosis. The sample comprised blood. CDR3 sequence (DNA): TGTGCCAGCAGCTTAGCGAGGCGCGTGGGGGGAGAGACCCAGTACTTC. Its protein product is CASSLARRVGGETQYF.